A single sample gave rise to the 6 T cell receptor beta chains below, sequenced in a study of blood T cell repertoires in COVID-19 (dated by TCRdb to the early 2020s). Library method: the immunoSEQ multiplex PCR assay. TCRdb retrieved this table from immuneACCESS and kept in-frame rearrangements only. Not all clones are present; in checked studies, unresolved V genes account for under half, and no reason is known for the remainder. This sample has approximately 150,000 clones in its table, and 87% of those were observed once. The leading ten clones occupy about 11% of the sample. Sequencing input: PBMCs or T cells enriched from blood (not recorded which). These receptor sequences come from a man in his 60s who had recovered from COVID-19.

The chain employs TRBV5-4 and TRBJ1-1, with TRBD1 matching over 8 bases. This CDR3 is 14 amino acids long. Trimming removed 3 bases from V and 5 bases from J; junction bases left unmatched: 6. CDR1 and CDR2 (germline): SGHNT, YYREEE (reference sequence). The CDR3 loop is CASSYDRGGTEAFF. The CDR3, as DNA: TGTGCCAGCAGCTATGACAGGGGTGGGACTGAAGCTTTCTTT. Supplemented by reference TRBV5-4 and TRBJ1-1, the full variable domain reads ETGVTQSPTHLIKTRGQQVTLRCSSQSGHNTVSWYQQALGQGPQFIFQYYREEENGRGNFPPRFSGLQFPNYSSELNVNALELDDSALYLCASSYDRGGTEAFFGQGTRLTVV.

The chain recombines TRBV5-4 with TRBJ1-4; D gene unclear. Germline V gives CDR1 SGHNT, CDR2 YYREEE (reference sequence). Trimming shortened V by 0 bases and J by 5 bases, and 5 bases separated the two germline ends. The CDR3 is 13 residues long. As DNA, the CDR3 is TGTGCCAGCAGCTTGGCCGGGAATGAAAAACTGTTTTTT. This encodes CASSLAGNEKLFF.

The CDR3 DNA follows: TGTGCCAGCAGCTGGGACAGGAGCGAGCAGTACTTC. Amino acid sequence: CASSWDRSEQYF. The chain employs TRBV11-2 and TRBJ2-7; 8 positions agree with TRBD1. Trimming at V came to 4 bases and at J to 6 bases, leaving 2 bases not matched to a gene. The length of the CDR3 is 12 residues. Germline loops: CDR1 SGHAT, CDR2 FQNNGV.

V gene TRBV5-6 combines with J gene TRBJ1-2; TRBD1 aligns across 7 bases. In germline, CDR1 is SGHDT, CDR2 YYEEEE. The length of the CDR3 is 15 residues. The ends lost 4 bases at V and 4 bases at J; junction bases unmatched: 10. The CDR3 sequence is CASSPRSRDSYGYTF. The CDR3 nucleotides read TGTGCCAGCAGCCCTCGATCCCGGGACAGCTATGGCTACACCTTC.

This clone was observed a few times. This chain joins TRBV28 and TRBJ1-3; unclear D gene. CDR1 and CDR2 (germline): MDHEN, SYDVKM. V was trimmed by 3 bases and J by 0 bases, leaving 6 bases between them. This CDR3 comprises 14 residues. CDR3 protein: CASSFGPSGNTIYF. The CDR3 region has the DNA TGTGCCAGCAGTTTTGGCCCCTCTGGAAACACCATATATTTT.

This chain joins TRBV28 and TRBJ1-5; no clear D gene. The CDR3 runs to 16 residues. CDR1 is MDHEN, CDR2 SYDVKM, per germline. The V and J ends lost 5 bases and 0 bases respectively, with 14 bases between them. In nucleotides, the CDR3 is TGTGCCAGCAGTAAGAAAGCGGCTTATAGCAATCAGCCCCAGCATTTT. The encoded protein is CASSKKAAYSNQPQHF.